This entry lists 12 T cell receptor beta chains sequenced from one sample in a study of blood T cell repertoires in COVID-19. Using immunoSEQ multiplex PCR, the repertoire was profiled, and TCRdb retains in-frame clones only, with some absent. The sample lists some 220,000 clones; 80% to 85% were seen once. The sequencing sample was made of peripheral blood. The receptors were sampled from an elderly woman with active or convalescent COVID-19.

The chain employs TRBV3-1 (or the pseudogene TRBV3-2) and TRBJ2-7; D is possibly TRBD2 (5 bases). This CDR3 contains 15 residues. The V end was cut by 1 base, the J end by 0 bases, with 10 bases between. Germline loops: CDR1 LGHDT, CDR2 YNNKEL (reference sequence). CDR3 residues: CASSQVPGNSYEQYF. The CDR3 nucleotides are TGTGCCAGCAGCCAAGTGCCGGGGAACTCCTACGAGCAGTACTTC.

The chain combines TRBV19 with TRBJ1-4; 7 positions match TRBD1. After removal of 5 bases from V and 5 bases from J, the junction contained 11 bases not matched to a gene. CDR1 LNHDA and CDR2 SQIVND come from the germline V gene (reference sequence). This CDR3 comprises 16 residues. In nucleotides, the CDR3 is TGTGCCAGTAGTTCGCCACCGGGACAGCGGAATGAAAAACTGTTTTTT. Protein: CASSSPPGQRNEKLFF.

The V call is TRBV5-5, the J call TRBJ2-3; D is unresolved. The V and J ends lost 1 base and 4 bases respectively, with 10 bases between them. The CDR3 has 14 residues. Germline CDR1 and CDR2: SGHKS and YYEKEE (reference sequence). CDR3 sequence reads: CASSLTGFSDTQYF. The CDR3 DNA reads TGTGCCAGCAGCTTGACGGGTTTCTCAGATACGCAGTATTTT.

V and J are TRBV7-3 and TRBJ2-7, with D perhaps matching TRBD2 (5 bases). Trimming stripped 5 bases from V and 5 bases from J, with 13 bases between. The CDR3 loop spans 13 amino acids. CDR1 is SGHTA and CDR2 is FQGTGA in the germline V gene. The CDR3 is CASSPTEVDEQYF. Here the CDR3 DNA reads TGTGCCAGCAGCCCCACGGAGGTCGACGAGCAGTACTTC.

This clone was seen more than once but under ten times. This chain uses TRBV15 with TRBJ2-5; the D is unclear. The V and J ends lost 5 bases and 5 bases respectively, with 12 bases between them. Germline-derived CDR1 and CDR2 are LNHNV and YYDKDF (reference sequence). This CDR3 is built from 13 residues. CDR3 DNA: TGTGCCACCAGCGCCCTAGGTGGTGAGACCCAGTACTTC. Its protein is CATSALGGETQYF.

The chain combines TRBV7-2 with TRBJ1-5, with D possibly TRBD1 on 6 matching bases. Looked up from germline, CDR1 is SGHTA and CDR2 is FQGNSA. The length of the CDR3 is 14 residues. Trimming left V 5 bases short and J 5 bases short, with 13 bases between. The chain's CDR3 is CASSPQQGHQPQHF. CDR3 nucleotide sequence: TGTGCCAGCAGCCCGCAACAGGGCCATCAGCCCCAGCATTTT.

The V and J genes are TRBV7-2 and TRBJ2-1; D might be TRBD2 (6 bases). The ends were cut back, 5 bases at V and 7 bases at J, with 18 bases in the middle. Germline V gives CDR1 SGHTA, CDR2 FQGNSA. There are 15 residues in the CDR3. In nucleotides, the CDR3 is TGTGCCAGCAGCCCTACCAGGGCGGGAAGGAATGAGCAGTTCTTC. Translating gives CASSPTRAGRNEQFF.

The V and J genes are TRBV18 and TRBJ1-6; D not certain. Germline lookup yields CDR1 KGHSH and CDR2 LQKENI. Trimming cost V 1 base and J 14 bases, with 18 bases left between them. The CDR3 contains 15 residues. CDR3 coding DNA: TGTGCCAGCTCACCACTGGGAGACTATCCTTTGACCCTCCACTTT. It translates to CASSPLGDYPLTLHF.

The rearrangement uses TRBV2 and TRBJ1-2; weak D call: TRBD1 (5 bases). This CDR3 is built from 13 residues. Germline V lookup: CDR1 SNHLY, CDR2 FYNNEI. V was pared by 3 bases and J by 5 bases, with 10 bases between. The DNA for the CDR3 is TGTGCCAGCAGTGAGCCAGGGCGTTATGGCTACACCTTC. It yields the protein CASSEPGRYGYTF.

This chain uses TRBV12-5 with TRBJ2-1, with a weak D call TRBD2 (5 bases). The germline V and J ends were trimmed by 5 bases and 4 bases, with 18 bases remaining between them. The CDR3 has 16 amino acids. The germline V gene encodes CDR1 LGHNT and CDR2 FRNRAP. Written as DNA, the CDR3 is TGTGCTAGTGGTCCACCCAGACGAGGGCCTTACAATGAGCAGTTCTTC. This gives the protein CASGPPRRGPYNEQFF.

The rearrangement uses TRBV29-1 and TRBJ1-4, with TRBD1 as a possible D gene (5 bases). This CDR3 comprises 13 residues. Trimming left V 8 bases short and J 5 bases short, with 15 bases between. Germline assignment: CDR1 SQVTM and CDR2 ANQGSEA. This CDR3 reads CSILRGGNEKLFF. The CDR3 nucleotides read TGCAGCATACTAAGGGGTGGGAATGAAAAACTGTTTTTT.

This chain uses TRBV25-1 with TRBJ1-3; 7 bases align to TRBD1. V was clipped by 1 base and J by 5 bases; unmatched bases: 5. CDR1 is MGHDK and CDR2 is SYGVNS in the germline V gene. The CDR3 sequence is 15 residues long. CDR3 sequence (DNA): TGTGCCAGCAGTGAATTACCGGGACAGAGAAACACCATATATTTT. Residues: CASSELPGQRNTIYF.